These 2 T cell receptor beta chains were all obtained from the same sample, sequenced in a study of Ad26.COV2.S vaccination and SARS-CoV-2 variants. Documented treatment: around 19 received Ad26.COV2.S at low or high dose, single or two shots; several received placebo; per-sample allocation not given. Sampling occurred on day 63 after the first vaccine or placebo injection. Libraries were prepared by immunoSEQ multiplex PCR; TCRdb keeps only in-frame clonotypes and omits some of them. The sample lists approximately 400,000 clones; about 85% were seen once. The specimen comprised peripheral blood, sampled in a trial of Ad26.COV2.S vaccine versus placebo. The receptors come from a person between 18 and 65 years old who received the Ad26.COV2.S COVID-19 vaccine or a placebo.

The chain is built from TRBV3-1 (or the pseudogene TRBV3-2) and TRBJ2-1, with 7 positions matching TRBD1. Germline trimming cut 5 bases from V and 1 base from J; bases unmatched to any gene: 20. The germline CDR1 and CDR2 sequences are LGHDT and YNNKEL (reference sequence). This CDR3 is 20 amino acids long. This CDR3 is CASSYRLRGQVPESYNEQFF. In nucleotides, the CDR3 is TGTGCCAGCAGCTATAGGTTGAGGGGGCAGGTCCCAGAGTCCTACAATGAGCAGTTCTTC.

This sequence joins TRBV7-2 and TRBJ2-3; D is possibly TRBD1 (5 bases). This CDR3 has 13 residues. CDR1 and CDR2 (germline): SGHTA, FQGNSA. Trimming stripped 6 bases from V and 4 bases from J, with 11 bases between. CDR3 nucleotides: TGTGCCAGCAGAAGCAGGGAAGCAGATACGCAGTATTTT. It translates to CASRSREADTQYF.